This T cell receptor beta chain comes out of a study of identical twins. This CDR3 has 16 amino acids. The V end was cut by 5 bases, the J end by 1 base, with 18 bases between. This clonotype was detected ten times or more. TCRdb reanalysed the 5' RACE reads using MiXCR and keeps one entry per CDR3 protein. This table has fewer than 550,000 distinct CDR3 sequences, around an eighth appearing once. All donors were healthy, and all were Caucasian. This sample also appeared in a second study, on yellow fever vaccine responses in identical twins. In that study: As reported, the vaccine T cell response of twins seemed partly convergent and partly personalized.

The clonotype was recovered from a woman aged 18-29 years in good health. The V gene is TRBV12-3 or TRBV12-4, the J gene TRBJ2-7, with a weak D call TRBD2 (7 bases). The sequenced sample was CD4+ T cells sorted from blood. CDR3 sequence: CASSGGAADRSYEQYF. CDR3 coding DNA: TGTGCCAGCAGTGGGGGGGCAGCCGATAGGTCCTACGAGCAGTACTTC.